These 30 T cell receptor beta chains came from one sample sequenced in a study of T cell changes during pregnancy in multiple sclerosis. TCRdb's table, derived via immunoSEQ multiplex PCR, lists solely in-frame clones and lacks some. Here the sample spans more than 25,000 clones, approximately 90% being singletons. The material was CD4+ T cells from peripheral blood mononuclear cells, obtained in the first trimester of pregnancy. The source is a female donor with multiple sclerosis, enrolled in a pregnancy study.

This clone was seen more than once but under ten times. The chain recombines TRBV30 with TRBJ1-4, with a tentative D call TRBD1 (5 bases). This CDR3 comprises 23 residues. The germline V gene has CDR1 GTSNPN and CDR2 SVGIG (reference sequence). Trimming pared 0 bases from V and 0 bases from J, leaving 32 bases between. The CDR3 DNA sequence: TGTGCCTGGAGTGTATTGCTCTGGAGGGGATTCCAGTGGGGGGTATCAACTAATGAAAAACTGTTTTTT. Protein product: CAWSVLLWRGFQWGVSTNEKLFF.

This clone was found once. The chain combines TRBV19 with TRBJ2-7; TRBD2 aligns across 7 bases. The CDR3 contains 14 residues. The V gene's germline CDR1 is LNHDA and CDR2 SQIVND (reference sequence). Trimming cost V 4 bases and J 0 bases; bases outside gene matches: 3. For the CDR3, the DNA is TGTGCCAGTAGTAGAAGCGGGGCCTCCTACGAGCAGTACTTC. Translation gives CASSRSGASYEQYF.

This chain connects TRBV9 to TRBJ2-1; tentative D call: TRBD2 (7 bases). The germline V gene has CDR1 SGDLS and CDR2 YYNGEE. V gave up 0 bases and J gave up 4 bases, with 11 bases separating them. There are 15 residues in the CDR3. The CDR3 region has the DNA TGTGCCAGCAGCGTAGAGGGGGGGCGTTACAATGAGCAGTTCTTC. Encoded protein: CASSVEGGRYNEQFF.

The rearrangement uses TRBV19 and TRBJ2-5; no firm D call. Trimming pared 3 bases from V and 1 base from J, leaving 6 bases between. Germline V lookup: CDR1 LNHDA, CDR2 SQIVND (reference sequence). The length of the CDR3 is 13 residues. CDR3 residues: CASSMTSQETQYF. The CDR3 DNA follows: TGTGCCAGTAGTATGACAAGCCAAGAGACCCAGTACTTC.

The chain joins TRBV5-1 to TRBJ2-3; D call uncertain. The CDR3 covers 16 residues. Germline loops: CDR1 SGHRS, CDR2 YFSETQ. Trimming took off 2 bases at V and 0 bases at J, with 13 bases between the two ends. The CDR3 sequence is CASSFSTSASTDTQYF. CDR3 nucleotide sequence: TGCGCCAGCAGCTTTTCGACCAGCGCTAGCACAGATACGCAGTATTTT.

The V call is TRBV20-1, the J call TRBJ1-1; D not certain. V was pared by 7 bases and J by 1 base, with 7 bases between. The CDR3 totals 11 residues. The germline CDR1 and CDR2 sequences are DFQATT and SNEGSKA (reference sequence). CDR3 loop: CSERRNTEAFF. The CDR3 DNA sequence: TGCAGTGAAAGGAGGAACACTGAAGCTTTCTTT.

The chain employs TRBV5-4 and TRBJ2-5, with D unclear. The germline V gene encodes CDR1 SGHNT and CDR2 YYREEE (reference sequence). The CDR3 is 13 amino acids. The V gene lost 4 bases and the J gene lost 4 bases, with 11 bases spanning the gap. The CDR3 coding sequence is TGTGCCAGCAGCCCTATGGGCACAGAGACCCAGTACTTC. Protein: CASSPMGTETQYF.

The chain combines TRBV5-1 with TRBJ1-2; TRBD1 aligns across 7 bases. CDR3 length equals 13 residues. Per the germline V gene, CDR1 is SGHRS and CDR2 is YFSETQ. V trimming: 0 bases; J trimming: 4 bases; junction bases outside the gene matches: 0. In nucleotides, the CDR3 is TGCGCCAGCAGCTTGGGGGACAGCTATGGCTACACCTTC. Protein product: CASSLGDSYGYTF.

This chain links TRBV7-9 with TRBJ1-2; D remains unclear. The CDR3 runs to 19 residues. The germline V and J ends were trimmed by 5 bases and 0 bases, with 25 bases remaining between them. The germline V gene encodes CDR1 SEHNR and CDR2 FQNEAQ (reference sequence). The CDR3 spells CASSRFGIHLSGPNYGYTF. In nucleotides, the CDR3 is TGTGCCAGCAGCAGGTTCGGGATCCACCTCTCGGGCCCTAACTATGGCTACACCTTC.

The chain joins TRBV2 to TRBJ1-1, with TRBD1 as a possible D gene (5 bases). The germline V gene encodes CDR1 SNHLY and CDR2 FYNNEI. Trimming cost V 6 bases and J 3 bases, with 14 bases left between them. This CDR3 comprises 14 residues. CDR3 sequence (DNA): TGTGCCAGCAGGGAAATGACAGCTGACACTGAAGCTTTCTTT. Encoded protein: CASREMTADTEAFF.

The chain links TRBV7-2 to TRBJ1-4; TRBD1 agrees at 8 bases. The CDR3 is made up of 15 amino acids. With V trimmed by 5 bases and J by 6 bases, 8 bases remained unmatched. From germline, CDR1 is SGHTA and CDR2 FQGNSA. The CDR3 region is CASSRQGNLHEKLFF. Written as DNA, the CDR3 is TGTGCCAGCAGCCGACAGGGGAACCTCCATGAAAAACTGTTTTTT. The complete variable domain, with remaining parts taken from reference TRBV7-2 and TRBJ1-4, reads GAGVSQSPSNKVTEKGKDVELRCDPISGHTALYWYRQSLGQGLEFLIYFQGNSAPDKSGLPSDRFSAERTGGSVSTLTIQRTQQEDSAVYLCASSRQGNLHEKLFFGSGTQLSVL.

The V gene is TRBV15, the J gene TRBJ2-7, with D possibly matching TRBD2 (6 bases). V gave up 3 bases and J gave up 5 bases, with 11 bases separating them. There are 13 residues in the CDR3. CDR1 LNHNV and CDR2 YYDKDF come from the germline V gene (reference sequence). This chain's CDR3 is CATSRIREDEQYF. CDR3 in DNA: TGTGCCACCAGCAGGATTAGGGAGGACGAGCAGTACTTC. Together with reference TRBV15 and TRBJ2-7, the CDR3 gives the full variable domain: DAMVIQNPRYQVTQFGKPVTLSCSQTLNHNVMYWYQQKSSQAPKLLFHYYDKDFNNEADTPDNFQSRRPNTSFCFLDIRSPGLGDTAMYLCATSRIREDEQYFGPGTRLTVT.

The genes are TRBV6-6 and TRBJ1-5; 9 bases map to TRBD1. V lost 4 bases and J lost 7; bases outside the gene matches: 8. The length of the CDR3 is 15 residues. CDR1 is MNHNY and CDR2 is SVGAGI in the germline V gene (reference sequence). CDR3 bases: TGTGCCAGCAGTTGGGGCTTGGGACAGGGACAGCCCCAGCATTTT. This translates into CASSWGLGQGQPQHF.

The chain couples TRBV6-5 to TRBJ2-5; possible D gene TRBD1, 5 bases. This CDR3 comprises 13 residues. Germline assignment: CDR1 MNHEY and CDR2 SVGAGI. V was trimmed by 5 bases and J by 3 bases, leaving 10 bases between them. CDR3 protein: CASSPPGKETQYF. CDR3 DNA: TGTGCCAGCAGTCCTCCAGGGAAAGAGACCCAGTACTTC.

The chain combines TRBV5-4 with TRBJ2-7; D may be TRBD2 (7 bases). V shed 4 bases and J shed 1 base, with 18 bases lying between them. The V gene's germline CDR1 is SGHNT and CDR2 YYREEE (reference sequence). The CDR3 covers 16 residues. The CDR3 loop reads CASSQVGGGTSYEQYF. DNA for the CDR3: TGTGCCAGCAGCCAGGTAGGGGGGGGGACGTCCTACGAGCAGTACTTC.

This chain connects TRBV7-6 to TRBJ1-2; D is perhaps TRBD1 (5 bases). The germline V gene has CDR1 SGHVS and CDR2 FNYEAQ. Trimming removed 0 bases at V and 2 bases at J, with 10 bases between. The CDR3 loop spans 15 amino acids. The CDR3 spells CASSLADGGNYGYTF. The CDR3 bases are TGTGCCAGCAGCTTAGCCGACGGGGGGAACTATGGCTACACCTTC. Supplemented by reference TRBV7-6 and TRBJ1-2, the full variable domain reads GAGVSQSPRYKVTKRGQDVALRCDPISGHVSLYWYRQALGQGPEFLTYFNYEAQQDKSGLPNDRFSAERPEGSISTLTIQRTEQRDSAMYRCASSLADGGNYGYTFGSGTRLTVV.

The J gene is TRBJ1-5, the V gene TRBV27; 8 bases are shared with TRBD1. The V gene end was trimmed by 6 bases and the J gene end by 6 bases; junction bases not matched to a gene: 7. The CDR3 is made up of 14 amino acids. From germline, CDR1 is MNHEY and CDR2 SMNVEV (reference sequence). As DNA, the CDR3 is TGTGCCAGCAGATCGGACAGGGAGGGTCAGCCCCAGCATTTT. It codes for CASRSDREGQPQHF.

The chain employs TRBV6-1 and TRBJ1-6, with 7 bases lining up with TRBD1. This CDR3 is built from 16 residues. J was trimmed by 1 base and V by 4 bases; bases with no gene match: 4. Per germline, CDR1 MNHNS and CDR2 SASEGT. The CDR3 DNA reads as TGTGCCAGCAGTGGGGCAGGGGGATCCTATAATTCACCCCTCCACTTT. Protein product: CASSGAGGSYNSPLHF.

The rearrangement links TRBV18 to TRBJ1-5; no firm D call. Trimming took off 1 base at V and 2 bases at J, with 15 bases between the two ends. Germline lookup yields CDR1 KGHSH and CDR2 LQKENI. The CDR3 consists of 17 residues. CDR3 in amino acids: CASSPQQTMVGNQPQHF. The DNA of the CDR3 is TGTGCCAGCTCACCACAACAGACTATGGTCGGCAATCAGCCCCAGCATTTT.

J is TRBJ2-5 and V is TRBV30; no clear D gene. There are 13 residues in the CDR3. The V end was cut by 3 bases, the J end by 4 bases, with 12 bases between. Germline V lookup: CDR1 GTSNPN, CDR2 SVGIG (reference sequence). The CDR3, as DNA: TGTGCCTGGAGAGCGCCCGGGTCAGAGACCCAGTACTTC. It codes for CAWRAPGSETQYF.

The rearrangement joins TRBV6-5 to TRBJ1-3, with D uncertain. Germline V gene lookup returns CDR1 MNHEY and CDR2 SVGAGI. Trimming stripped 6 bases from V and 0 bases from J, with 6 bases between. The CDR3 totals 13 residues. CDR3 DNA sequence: TGTGCCAGCAGGCTAAGCTCTGGAAACACCATATATTTT. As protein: CASRLSSGNTIYF.

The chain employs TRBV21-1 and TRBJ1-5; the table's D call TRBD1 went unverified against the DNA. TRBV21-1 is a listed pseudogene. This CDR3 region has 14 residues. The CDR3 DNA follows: TGTGCCAGCCCCAGGGGGGTCGGCAATCAGCCCCAGCATTTT. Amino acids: CASPRGVGNQPQHF.

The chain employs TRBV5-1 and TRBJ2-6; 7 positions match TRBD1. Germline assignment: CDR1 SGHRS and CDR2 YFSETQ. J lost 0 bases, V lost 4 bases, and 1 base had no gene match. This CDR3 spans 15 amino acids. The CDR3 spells CASSAGGSGANVLTF. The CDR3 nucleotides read TGCGCCAGCAGCGCAGGGGGCTCTGGGGCCAACGTCCTGACTTTC.

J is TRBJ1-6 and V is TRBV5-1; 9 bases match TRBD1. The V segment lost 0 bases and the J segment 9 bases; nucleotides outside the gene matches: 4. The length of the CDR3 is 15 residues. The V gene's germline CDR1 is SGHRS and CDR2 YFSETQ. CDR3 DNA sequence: TGCGCCAGCAGCTTGGACCTGACAGGGGGTTCACCCCTCCACTTT. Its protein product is CASSLDLTGGSPLHF.

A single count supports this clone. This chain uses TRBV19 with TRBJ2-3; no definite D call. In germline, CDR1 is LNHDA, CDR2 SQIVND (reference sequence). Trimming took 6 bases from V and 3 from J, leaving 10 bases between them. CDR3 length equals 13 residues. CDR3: CASRLPRTDTQYF. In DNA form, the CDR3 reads TGTGCCAGTAGGCTTCCCCGGACAGATACGCAGTATTTT. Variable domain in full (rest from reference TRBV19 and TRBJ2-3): DGGITQSPKYLFRKEGQNVTLSCEQNLNHDAMYWYRQDPGQGLRLIYYSQIVNDFQKGDIAEGYSVSREKKESFPLTVTSAQKNPTAFYLCASRLPRTDTQYFGPGTRLTVL.

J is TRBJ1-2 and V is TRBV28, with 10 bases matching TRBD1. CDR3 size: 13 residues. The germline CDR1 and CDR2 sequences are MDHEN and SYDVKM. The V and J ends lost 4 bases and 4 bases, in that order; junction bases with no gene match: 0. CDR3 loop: CASSWTGGYGYTF. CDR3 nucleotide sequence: TGTGCCAGCAGTTGGACAGGGGGCTATGGCTACACCTTC.

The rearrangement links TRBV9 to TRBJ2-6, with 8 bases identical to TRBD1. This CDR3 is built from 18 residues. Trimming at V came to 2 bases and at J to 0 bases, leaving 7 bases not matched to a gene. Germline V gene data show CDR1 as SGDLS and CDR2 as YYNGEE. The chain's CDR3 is CASSVGQGLHSGANVLTF. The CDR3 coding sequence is TGTGCCAGCAGCGTTGGACAGGGCTTACACTCTGGGGCCAACGTCCTGACTTTC.

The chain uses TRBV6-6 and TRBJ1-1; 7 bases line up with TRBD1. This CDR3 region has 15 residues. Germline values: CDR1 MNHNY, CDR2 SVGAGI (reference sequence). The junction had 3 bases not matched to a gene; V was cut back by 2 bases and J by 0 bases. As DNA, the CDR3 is TGTGCCAGCAGTTACGGGGACAGACTGAACACTGAAGCTTTCTTT. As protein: CASSYGDRLNTEAFF.

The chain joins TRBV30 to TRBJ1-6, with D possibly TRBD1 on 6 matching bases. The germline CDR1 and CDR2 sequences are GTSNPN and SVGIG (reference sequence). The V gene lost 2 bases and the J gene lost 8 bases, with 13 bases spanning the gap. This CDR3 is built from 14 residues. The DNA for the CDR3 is TGTGCCTGGAGTCGAACAGGGAGGGATTCACCCCTCCACTTT. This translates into CAWSRTGRDSPLHF.

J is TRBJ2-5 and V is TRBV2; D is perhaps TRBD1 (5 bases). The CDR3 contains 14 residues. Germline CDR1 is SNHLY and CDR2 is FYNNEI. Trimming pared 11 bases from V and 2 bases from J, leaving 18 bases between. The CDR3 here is CASLKGPTQETQYF. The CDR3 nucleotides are TGTGCCTCCCTTAAGGGGCCTACGCAAGAGACCCAGTACTTC.